These 22 T cell receptor beta chains originate from one sample sequenced in a study of shared T cell receptors in the human thymus. Method: immunoSEQ multiplex PCR; TCRdb's copy keeps in-frame clones and lacks some. Here the sample spans approximately 730,000 clones, approximately 83% being singletons. This sample was also put to use in a study of human thymus T cells.

Material for sequencing was thymocytes. These receptors all stem from a girl less than two years old with a congenital heart defect.

This sequence joins TRBV7-9 and TRBJ1-2; no clear D gene. V was clipped by 1 base and J by 5 bases, with 11 bases between them. Germline CDR1 SEHNR, CDR2 FQNEAQ (reference sequence). This CDR3 is built from 14 residues. The DNA for the CDR3 is TGTGCCAGCAGCTTAGGTGGCAGATCATATGGCTACACCTTC. It translates to CASSLGGRSYGYTF.

This chain connects TRBV6-5 to TRBJ1-3; 9 bases fit TRBD1. The V segment lost 7 bases and the J segment 2 bases; nucleotides outside the gene matches: 6. The CDR3 is 15 amino acids. Germline CDR1 MNHEY, CDR2 SVGAGI. CDR3 region: CASTRQGDAGNTIYF. The DNA for the CDR3 is TGTGCCAGCACCCGACAGGGGGACGCTGGAAACACCATATATTTT.

This clone was found once. This chain joins TRBV5-4 and TRBJ1-3; maybe TRBD1 (5 bases). V shed 1 base and J shed 0 bases, with 20 bases lying between them. The CDR3 is 19 residues long. Germline loops: CDR1 SGHNT, CDR2 YYREEE (reference sequence). The CDR3 here is CASSLLAGGSLSSGNTIYF. The DNA of the CDR3 is TGTGCCAGCAGCTTGCTTGCCGGGGGTTCACTGAGCTCTGGAAACACCATATATTTT.

J is TRBJ1-4 and V is TRBV4-1; 7 bases line up with TRBD1. Germline-derived CDR1 and CDR2 are MGHRA and YSYEKL. V lost 0 bases, J lost 4 bases, and 8 bases stayed unmatched. CDR3 length: 17 amino acids. This CDR3 is CASSQDLYRGDNEKLFF. DNA of the CDR3: TGCGCCAGCAGCCAAGACCTCTACAGGGGCGATAATGAAAAACTGTTTTTT.

This clone came up a few times. V gene TRBV10-3 combines with J gene TRBJ1-4, with D possibly matching TRBD1 (5 bases). CDR1 and CDR2 from the germline V gene are ENHRY and SYGVKD. This CDR3 has 13 amino acids. The V end was cut by 3 bases, the J end by 6 bases, with 8 bases between. CDR3 residues: CAISDREDEKLFF. The CDR3 DNA follows: TGTGCCATCAGTGACAGGGAAGATGAAAAACTGTTTTTT.

The V and J genes are TRBV5-1 and TRBJ1-1, with D tentatively TRBD1 (6 bases). Germline values: CDR1 SGHRS, CDR2 YFSETQ. This CDR3 comprises 18 residues. Trimming pared 4 bases from V and 3 bases from J, leaving 25 bases between. For the CDR3, the DNA is TGCGCCAGCAGCACAACAGGGACGGAGGAGTTTCTCGACACTGAAGCTTTCTTT. Translating gives CASSTTGTEEFLDTEAFF.

V usage is TRBV6-9 and J usage is TRBJ2-7; maybe TRBD1 (5 bases). The CDR3 loop spans 14 amino acids. CDR1 is MNHGY, CDR2 SVAAGI, per germline. The ends were cut back, 3 bases at V and 2 bases at J, with 11 bases in the middle. In DNA, the CDR3 is TGTGCCAGCAGTTACAATGACAGCACCTACGAGCAGTACTTC. Translated: CASSYNDSTYEQYF.

The rearrangement joins TRBV30 to TRBJ2-7, with 7 bases identical to TRBD2. Germline V lookup: CDR1 GTSNPN, CDR2 SVGIG (reference sequence). V lost 1 base to trimming and J lost 0 bases; unmatched junction nucleotides: 3. The CDR3 totals 14 residues. The CDR3 DNA reads as TGTGCCTGGAGTGCTAGCGGTCGCTCCTACGAGCAGTACTTC. It yields the protein CAWSASGRSYEQYF.

V gene TRBV12-5 combines with J gene TRBJ1-2; unclear D gene. The CDR3 covers 13 residues. The V end was cut by 7 bases, the J end by 5 bases, with 14 bases between. Germline CDR1 is LGHNT and CDR2 is FRNRAP. The CDR3 is CASETGAGYGYTF. The CDR3 DNA is TGTGCTAGTGAGACGGGAGCCGGATATGGCTACACCTTC.

The rearrangement joins TRBV29-1 to TRBJ2-3, with D unresolved. V lost 4 bases and J 2 bases, leaving 10 bases between the germline ends. CDR3 length: 13 residues. The germline gives CDR1 SQVTM, CDR2 ANQGSEA. CDR3 sequence (DNA): TGCAGCGTTGGACCACTACCCACAGATACGCAGTATTTT. This encodes CSVGPLPTDTQYF.

The rearrangement joins TRBV19 to TRBJ2-7; tentatively, D is TRBD2 (6 bases). Trimming removed 0 bases at V and 1 base at J, with 13 bases between. The CDR3 has 16 residues. CDR1 is LNHDA and CDR2 is SQIVND in the germline V gene (reference sequence). The CDR3 DNA reads TGTGCCAGTAGTATAGATCGGGGGATCCCGTCCTACGAGCAGTACTTC. Encoded protein: CASSIDRGIPSYEQYF.

V usage is TRBV7-2 and J usage is TRBJ2-5; 7 nucleotides align to TRBD2. CDR1 and CDR2 (germline): SGHTA, FQGNSA. This CDR3 spans 16 amino acids. The junction had 9 bases not matched to a gene; V was cut back by 5 bases and J by 0 bases. The CDR3 sequence is CASSRKRGSYQETQYF. CDR3 nucleotides: TGTGCCAGCAGCCGCAAGCGGGGCTCATACCAAGAGACCCAGTACTTC.

This chain uses TRBV5-1 with TRBJ2-7; tentative D call: TRBD1 (6 bases). V was pared by 4 bases and J by 9 bases, with 29 bases between. This CDR3 region has 17 residues. The germline V gene encodes CDR1 SGHRS and CDR2 YFSETQ. The CDR3 is CASSLRPGTQAPTGQYF. The CDR3, as DNA: TGCGCCAGCAGCCTAAGACCGGGGACACAAGCTCCCACGGGGCAGTACTTC.

The chain links TRBV9 to TRBJ1-4; D is possibly TRBD1 (5 bases). CDR3 length: 15 amino acids. The germline V gene has CDR1 SGDLS and CDR2 YYNGEE. Trimming stripped 0 bases from V and 2 bases from J, with 8 bases between. CDR3 region: CASSVGGGTNEKLFF. CDR3 DNA: TGTGCCAGCAGCGTAGGCGGGGGGACTAATGAAAAACTGTTTTTT.

The table lists this clone with a few counts. The chain links TRBV29-1 to TRBJ1-1; TRBD1 is a possible D gene (5 bases). V was cut by 3 bases and J by 2 bases, with 16 bases left in between. CDR1 and CDR2 (germline): SQVTM, ANQGSEA. The CDR3 loop spans 15 amino acids. CDR3 sequence (DNA): TGCAGCGTTGACAACCTACGCGGGGCCAACACTGAAGCTTTCTTT. This translates into CSVDNLRGANTEAFF.

The chain recombines TRBV4-1 with TRBJ2-3, with D perhaps TRBD2 (5 bases). V lost 0 bases, J lost 2 bases, and 21 bases lay in between. This CDR3 has 19 amino acids. The V gene's germline CDR1 is MGHRA and CDR2 YSYEKL. CDR3 coding DNA: TGCGCCAGCAGCCAAGATCGGGGTACGGAGGAACCCCACACAGATACGCAGTATTTT. This gives the protein CASSQDRGTEEPHTDTQYF.

This chain joins TRBV5-8 and TRBJ1-1; maybe TRBD1 (6 bases). Germline lookup yields CDR1 SGHTS and CDR2 YDEGEE. The CDR3 contains 15 residues. Trimming removed 4 bases from V and 4 bases from J, with 17 bases in between. In DNA, the CDR3 is TGTGCCAGCAGCCGAGGGCACAGGGTCTGCACTGAAGCTTTCTTT. It is translated as CASSRGHRVCTEAFF.

This sequence joins TRBV11-2 and TRBJ1-4; possibly TRBD1 for D (5 bases). This CDR3 region has 17 residues. Per germline, CDR1 SGHAT and CDR2 FQNNGV. V lost 5 bases to trimming and J lost 0 bases, with 16 bases between them. In nucleotides, the CDR3 is TGTGCCAGCAGCCATTCCGGGAGGGGCCCAACTAATGAAAAACTGTTTTTT. Translation gives CASSHSGRGPTNEKLFF.

The rearrangement joins TRBV7-8 to TRBJ1-2; no reliable D call. The CDR3 sequence is 14 residues long. Trimming removed 1 base from V and 7 bases from J, with 13 bases in between. Germline V gives CDR1 SGHVS, CDR2 FQNEAQ. CDR3 residues: CASSLGGARSGYTF. CDR3 in DNA: TGTGCCAGCAGCTTAGGCGGCGCTCGTAGTGGCTACACCTTC.

The chain couples TRBV9 to TRBJ2-5; D is perhaps TRBD2 (7 bases). V shed 5 bases and J shed 4 bases, with 15 bases lying between them. The CDR3 contains 14 residues. CDR1 and CDR2 from the germline V gene are SGDLS and YYNGEE. DNA for the CDR3: TGTGCCAGCAGTCTCGGGGGGCCCCGAGAGACCCAGTACTTC. It translates to CASSLGGPRETQYF.

V gene TRBV5-6 combines with J gene TRBJ2-3, with 8 bases aligning to TRBD2. Germline trimming cut 4 bases from V and 4 bases from J; bases unmatched to any gene: 11. Germline V gene lookup returns CDR1 SGHDT and CDR2 YYEEEE. The CDR3 extends over 16 amino acids. The DNA of the CDR3 is TGTGCCAGCAGCCTCAACGGGGGGGCTGTCCCAGATACGCAGTATTTT. Its protein is CASSLNGGAVPDTQYF.

The chain combines TRBV5-4 with TRBJ2-1; TRBD2 is a possible D gene (6 bases). V was cut by 0 bases and J by 4 bases, with 17 bases left in between. This CDR3 has 17 amino acids. CDR1 and CDR2 from the germline V gene are SGHNT and YYREEE (reference sequence). CDR3 DNA sequence: TGTGCCAGCAGCTTGGTTCGGGTCAAGGGGACTTACAATGAGCAGTTCTTC. Amino acids: CASSLVRVKGTYNEQFF.